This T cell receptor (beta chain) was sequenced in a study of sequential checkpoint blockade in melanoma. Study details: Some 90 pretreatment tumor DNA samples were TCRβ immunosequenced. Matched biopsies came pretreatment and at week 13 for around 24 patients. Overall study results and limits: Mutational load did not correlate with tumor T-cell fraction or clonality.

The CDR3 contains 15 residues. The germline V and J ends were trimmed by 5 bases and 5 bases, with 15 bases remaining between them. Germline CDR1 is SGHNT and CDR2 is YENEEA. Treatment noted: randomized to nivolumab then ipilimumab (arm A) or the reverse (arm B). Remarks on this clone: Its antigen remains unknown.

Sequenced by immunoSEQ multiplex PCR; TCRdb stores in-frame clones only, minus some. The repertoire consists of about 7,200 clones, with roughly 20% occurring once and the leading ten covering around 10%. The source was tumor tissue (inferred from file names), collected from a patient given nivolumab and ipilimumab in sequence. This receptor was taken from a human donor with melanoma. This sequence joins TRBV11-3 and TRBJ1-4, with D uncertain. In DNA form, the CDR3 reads TGTGCCAGCAGCCAAGGGTCAGTTTCCAATGAAAAACTGTTTTTT. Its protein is CASSQGSVSNEKLFF.